These T cell receptor beta chains were read from a single sample in a study of blood T cell repertoires in COVID-19. Only in-frame clones appear in the TCRdb table, and some are missing; sequencing was by immunoSEQ multiplex PCR. The repertoire holds 98,000 or so clones, with around 90% as singletons. The specimen was peripheral blood. The receptors were sampled from a human donor in a cohort sampled during active COVID-19. Each CDR3 is given with its conserved first and last residue. Each record gives: J gene, V gene, clone size, CDR3 protein. A clone size is listed for some rows: how often the clone was seen (once, few, many), or a class if it is expanded.

>TRBJ1-2|TRBV11-2|-
CASSLEAGMYYGYTF
>TRBJ1-4|TRBV27|-
CASSLMAGEKLFF
>TRBJ2-7|TRBV19|-
CASSISRGKSEQYF
>TRBJ1-3|TRBV5-5|-
CASSSPGGGNTIYF
>TRBJ1-6|TRBV10-1|few
CASSLRGNSPLHF
>TRBJ2-5|TRBV6-5|-
CASSSIAGRETQYF
>TRBJ2-6|TRBV29-1|-
CSVIPGQGTGANVLTF
>TRBJ1-3|TRBV19|-
CASSGGGNTIYF
>TRBJ1-1|TRBV28|-
CASRVASTGNTEAFF
>TRBJ1-1|TRBV9|-
CASSVDDRGFDEAFF
>TRBJ2-7|TRBV27|-
CASKHRDISSYEQYF
>TRBJ2-5|TRBV11-2|-
CASSLESVGQGTQYF
>TRBJ2-2|TRBV10-3|-
CAISGQSWAGELFF
>TRBJ1-2|TRBV2|-
CASSETWRGGGYTF
>TRBJ1-4|TRBV30|-
CAWEGGSDEKLFF
>TRBJ1-6|TRBV27|-
CASSDRQGRSFNSPLHF
>TRBJ2-7|TRBV7-9|-
CASSPKVWGDEQYF
>TRBJ2-7|TRBV7-9|-
CASSPDRIFGEQYF
>TRBJ2-1|TRBV19|-
CASKPGGSVSHEQFF
>TRBJ1-1|TRBV7-9|-
CASSLQQGTVGTEAFF
>TRBJ2-7|TRBV19|-
CASSPGTSGVGEQYF
>TRBJ2-7|TRBV9|-
CASSVVAGGPYEQYF
>TRBJ2-7|TRBV10-1|-
CASSEGLVTYEQYF
>TRBJ1-1|TRBV5-6|-
CASSLRTGMNTEAFF
>TRBJ1-1|TRBV6-1|-
CASSEAWQDVAFF
>TRBJ1-1|TRBV27|-
CASSPADRATEAFF